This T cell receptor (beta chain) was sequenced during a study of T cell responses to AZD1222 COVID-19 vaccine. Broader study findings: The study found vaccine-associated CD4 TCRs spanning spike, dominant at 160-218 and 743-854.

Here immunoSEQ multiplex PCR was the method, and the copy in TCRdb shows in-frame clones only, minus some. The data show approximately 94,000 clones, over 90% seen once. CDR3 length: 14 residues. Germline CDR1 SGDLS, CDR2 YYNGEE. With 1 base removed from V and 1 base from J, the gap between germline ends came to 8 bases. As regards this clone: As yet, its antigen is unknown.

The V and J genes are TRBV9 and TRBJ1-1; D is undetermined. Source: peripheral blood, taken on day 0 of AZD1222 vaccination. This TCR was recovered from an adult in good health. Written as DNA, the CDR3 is TGTGCCAGCAGCGTAACAACGGAGAACACTGAAGCTTTCTTT. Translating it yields CASSVTTENTEAFF.